The entry that follows covers one T cell receptor beta chain sequence. The data originate from a study of shared clonotypes between healthy human individuals. The table came from immunoSEQ multiplex PCR; TCRdb's copy has only in-frame clones and leaves some out. The sample lists under 650,000 clones, approximately 95% occurring once. Germline V gene lookup returns CDR1 SQVTM and CDR2 ANQGSEA. With 7 bases removed from V and 13 bases from J, the gap between germline ends came to 20 bases. CDR3 length equals 11 residues. The source is a woman younger than 45 in good health. Sequenced input: naive CD4+ T cells sorted from blood. As to subset: CD45RA+ positively selected. The chain carries TRBV29-1 and TRBJ2-7; D is perhaps TRBD1 (6 bases). The CDR3 coding sequence is TGCAGCGCTCTACAGGGTCCGAGTCGTTACTTC. As protein: CSALQGPSRYF.